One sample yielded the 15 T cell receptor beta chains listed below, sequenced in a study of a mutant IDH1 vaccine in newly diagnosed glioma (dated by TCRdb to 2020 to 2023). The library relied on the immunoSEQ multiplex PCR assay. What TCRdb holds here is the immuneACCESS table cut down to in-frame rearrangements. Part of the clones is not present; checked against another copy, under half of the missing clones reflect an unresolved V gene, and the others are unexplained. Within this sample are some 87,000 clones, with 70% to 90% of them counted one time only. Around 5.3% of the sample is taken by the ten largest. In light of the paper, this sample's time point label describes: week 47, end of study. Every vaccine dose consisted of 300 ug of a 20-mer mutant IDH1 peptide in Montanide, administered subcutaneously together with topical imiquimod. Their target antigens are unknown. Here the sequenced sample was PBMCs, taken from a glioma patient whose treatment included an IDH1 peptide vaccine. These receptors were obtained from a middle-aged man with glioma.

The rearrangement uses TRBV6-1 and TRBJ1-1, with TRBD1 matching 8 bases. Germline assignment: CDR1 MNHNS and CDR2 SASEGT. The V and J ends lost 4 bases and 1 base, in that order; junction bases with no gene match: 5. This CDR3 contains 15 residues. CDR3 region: CASSASGQGNTEAFF. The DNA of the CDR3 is TGTGCCAGCAGTGCATCCGGACAGGGGAACACTGAAGCTTTCTTT.

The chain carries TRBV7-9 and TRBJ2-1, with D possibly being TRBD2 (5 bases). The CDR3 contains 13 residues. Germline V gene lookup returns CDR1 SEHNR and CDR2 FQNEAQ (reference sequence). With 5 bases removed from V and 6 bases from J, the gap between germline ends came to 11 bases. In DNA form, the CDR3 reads TGTGCCAGCAGCCTCGGGCGGGCCAATGAGCAGTTCTTC. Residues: CASSLGRANEQFF.

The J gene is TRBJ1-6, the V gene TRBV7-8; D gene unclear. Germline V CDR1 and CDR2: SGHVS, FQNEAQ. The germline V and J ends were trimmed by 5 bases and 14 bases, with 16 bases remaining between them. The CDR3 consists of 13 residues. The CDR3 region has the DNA TGTGCCAGCAGCCAACGACGCGGGGAGACCCTCCACTTT. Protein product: CASSQRRGETLHF.

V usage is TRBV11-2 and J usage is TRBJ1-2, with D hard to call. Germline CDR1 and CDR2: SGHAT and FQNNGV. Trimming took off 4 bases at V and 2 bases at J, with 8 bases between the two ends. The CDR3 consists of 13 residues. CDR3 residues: CASSSRRNYGYTF. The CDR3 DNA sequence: TGTGCCAGCAGCTCTAGACGGAACTATGGCTACACCTTC.

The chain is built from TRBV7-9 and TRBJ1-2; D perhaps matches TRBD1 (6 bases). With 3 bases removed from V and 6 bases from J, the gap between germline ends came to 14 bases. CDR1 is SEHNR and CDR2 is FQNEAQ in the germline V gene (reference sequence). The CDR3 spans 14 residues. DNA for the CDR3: TGTGCCAGCAGCTTCCCGGGGGCGGTTGATGGCTACACCTTC. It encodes CASSFPGAVDGYTF.

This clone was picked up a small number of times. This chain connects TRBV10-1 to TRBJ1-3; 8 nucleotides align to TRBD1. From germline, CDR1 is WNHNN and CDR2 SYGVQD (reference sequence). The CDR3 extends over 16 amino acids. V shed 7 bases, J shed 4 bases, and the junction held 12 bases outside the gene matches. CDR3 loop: CASTGVGQGAGNTIYF. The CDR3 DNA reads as TGCGCCAGCACCGGAGTCGGACAGGGAGCAGGAAACACCATATATTTT.

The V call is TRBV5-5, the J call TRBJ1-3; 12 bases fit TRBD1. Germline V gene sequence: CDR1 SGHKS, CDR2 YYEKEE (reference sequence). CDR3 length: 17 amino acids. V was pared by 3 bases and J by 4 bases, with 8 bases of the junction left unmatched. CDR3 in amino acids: CASSYRGQGASGNTIYF. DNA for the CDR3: TGTGCCAGCAGCTACCGGGGACAGGGGGCATCGGGAAACACCATATATTTT.

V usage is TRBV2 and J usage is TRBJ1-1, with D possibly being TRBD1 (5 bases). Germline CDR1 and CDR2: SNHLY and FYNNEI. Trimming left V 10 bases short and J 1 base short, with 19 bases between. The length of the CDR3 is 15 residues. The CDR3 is CATPIRGEGNTEAFF. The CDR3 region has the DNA TGTGCCACCCCAATTCGGGGGGAGGGGAACACTGAAGCTTTCTTT.

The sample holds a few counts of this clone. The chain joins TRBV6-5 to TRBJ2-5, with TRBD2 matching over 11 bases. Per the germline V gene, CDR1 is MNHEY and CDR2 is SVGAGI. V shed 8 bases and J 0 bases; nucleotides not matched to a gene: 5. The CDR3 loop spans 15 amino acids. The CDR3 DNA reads TGTGCCAGCTCGGGGACTAGCGGCTACCAAGAGACCCAGTACTTC. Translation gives CASSGTSGYQETQYF.

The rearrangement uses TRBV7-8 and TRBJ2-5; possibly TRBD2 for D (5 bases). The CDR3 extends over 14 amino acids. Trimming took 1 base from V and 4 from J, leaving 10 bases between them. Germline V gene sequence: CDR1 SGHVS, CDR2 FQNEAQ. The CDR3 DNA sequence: TGTGCCAGCAGCTTAGTGCCTAGCATAGAGACCCAGTACTTC. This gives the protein CASSLVPSIETQYF.

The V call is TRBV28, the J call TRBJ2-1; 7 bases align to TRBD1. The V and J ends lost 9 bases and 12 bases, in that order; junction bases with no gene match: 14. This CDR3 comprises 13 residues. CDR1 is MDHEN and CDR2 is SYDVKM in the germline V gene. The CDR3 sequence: CASVSPRDSPQFF. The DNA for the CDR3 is TGTGCCAGTGTATCCCCCAGGGACAGCCCGCAGTTCTTC.

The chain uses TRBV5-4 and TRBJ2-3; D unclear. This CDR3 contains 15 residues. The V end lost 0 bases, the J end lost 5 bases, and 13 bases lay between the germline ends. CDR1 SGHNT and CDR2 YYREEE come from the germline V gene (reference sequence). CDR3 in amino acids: CASSLVPGGVDTQYF. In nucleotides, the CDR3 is TGTGCCAGCAGCTTGGTCCCTGGTGGGGTAGATACGCAGTATTTT.

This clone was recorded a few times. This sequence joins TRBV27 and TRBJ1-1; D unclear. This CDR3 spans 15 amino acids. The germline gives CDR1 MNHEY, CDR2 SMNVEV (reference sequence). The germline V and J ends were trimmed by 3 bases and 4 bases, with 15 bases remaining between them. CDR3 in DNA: TGTGCCAGCAGTTTCGTACGCCCGCCCGTCACTGAAGCTTTCTTT. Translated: CASSFVRPPVTEAFF.

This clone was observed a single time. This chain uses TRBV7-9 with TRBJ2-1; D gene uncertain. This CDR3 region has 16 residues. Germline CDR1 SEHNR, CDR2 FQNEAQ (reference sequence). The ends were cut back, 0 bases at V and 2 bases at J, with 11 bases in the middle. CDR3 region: CASSLAFKVTYNEQFF. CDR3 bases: TGTGCCAGCAGCTTAGCTTTCAAGGTTACCTACAATGAGCAGTTCTTC.

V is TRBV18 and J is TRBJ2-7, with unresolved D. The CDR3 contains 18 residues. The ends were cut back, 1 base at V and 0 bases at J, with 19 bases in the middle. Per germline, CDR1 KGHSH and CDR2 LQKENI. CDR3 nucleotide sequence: TGTGCCAGCTCACCACTTTTATCCGGCCTACCCGGCTCCTACGAGCAGTACTTC. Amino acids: CASSPLLSGLPGSYEQYF.